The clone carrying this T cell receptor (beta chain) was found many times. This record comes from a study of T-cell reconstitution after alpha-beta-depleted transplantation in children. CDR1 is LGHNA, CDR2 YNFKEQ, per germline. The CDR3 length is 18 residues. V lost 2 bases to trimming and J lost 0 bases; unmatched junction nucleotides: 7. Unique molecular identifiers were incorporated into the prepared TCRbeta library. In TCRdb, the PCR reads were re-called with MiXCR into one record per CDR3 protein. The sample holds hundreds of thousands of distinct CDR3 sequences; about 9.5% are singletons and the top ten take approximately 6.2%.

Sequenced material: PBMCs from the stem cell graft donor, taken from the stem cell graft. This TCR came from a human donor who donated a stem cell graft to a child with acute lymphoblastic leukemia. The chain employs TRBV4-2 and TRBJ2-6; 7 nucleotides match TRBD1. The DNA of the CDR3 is TGTGCCAGCAGCCAACAAAGGGACAGCCTCTCTGGGGCCAACGTCCTGACTTTC. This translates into CASSQQRDSLSGANVLTF.